These T cell receptor beta chains were read from a single sample in a study of brain T cells in children with intractable seizures. Clones were read by immunoSEQ multiplex PCR, and TCRdb kept only the in-frame ones, dropping some. Among tens of thousands of clones listed, around 90% were seen once. Sequencing was performed on peripheral blood, taken at surgery. The receptors come from a girl aged 2 to 9 with tuberous sclerosis and intractable seizures. CDR3s include the opening cysteine and the closing phenylalanine or tryptophan. The D gene is left open where the match is weak.

j_call v_call d_call cdr3_aa cdr3_nt
TRBJ2-3 TRBV6-6 NA CASSLGKVIDTQYF TGTGCCAGCAGTTTAGGGAAAGTCATAGATACGCAGTATTTT
TRBJ2-3 TRBV30 NA CAWSLSIAGAFTDTQYF TGTGCCTGGAGTCTGAGTATTGCAGGGGCCTTCACAGATACGCAGTATTTT
TRBJ2-2 TRBV24-1 NA CATSEADANTGELFF TGTGCCACCAGTGAGGCAGACGCGAACACCGGGGAGCTGTTTTTT
TRBJ2-5 TRBV11-2 NA CASRYRSGGETQYF TGTGCCAGCAGATACCGGTCCGGTGGAGAGACCCAGTACTTC
TRBJ2-1 TRBV7-6 NA CASSLRAGPTYNEQFF TGTGCCAGCAGCTTAAGGGCGGGTCCCACTTACAATGAGCAGTTCTTC
TRBJ2-7 TRBV6-5 TRBD1 CASSYRQGSHEQYF TGTGCCAGCAGTTACAGACAGGGGAGCCACGAGCAGTACTTC
TRBJ1-2 TRBV12-3/TRBV12-4 NA CASSSSVNYGYTF TGTGCCAGCAGTTCGTCAGTGAACTATGGCTACACCTTC
TRBJ1-2 TRBV6-5 TRBD1 CASSSPRQGPDGYTF TGTGCCAGCAGTTCTCCGAGACAGGGCCCCGATGGCTACACCTTC
TRBJ2-5 TRBV2 TRBD1 CASGDRVETQYF TGTGCCAGCGGGGACAGGGTAGAGACCCAGTACTTC
TRBJ1-1 TRBV2 NA CASSGKLVGGSTEAFF TGTGCCAGCAGTGGAAAGTTGGTCGGGGGGAGCACTGAAGCTTTCTTT
TRBJ2-5 TRBV7-2 NA CASSFGGVETQYF TGTGCCAGCAGCTTTGGCGGGGTGGAGACCCAGTACTTC
TRBJ1-3 TRBV30 NA CAWTAASGNTIYF TGTGCCTGGACGGCAGCCTCTGGAAACACCATATATTTT
TRBJ2-1 TRBV7-9 NA CASSSEGSYNEQFF TGTGCCAGCAGCTCAGAAGGGTCCTACAATGAGCAGTTCTTC
TRBJ1-1 TRBV7-9 TRBD1 CASSQQGGKMNTEAFF TGTGCCAGCAGCCAGCAGGGGGGTAAGATGAACACTGAAGCTTTCTTT
TRBJ1-3 TRBV24-1 TRBD1 CATSDPGQAGNTIYF TGTGCCACCAGTGATCCGGGACAGGCTGGAAACACCATATATTTT
TRBJ1-1 TRBV19 NA CASSTTAVNTEAFF TGTGCCAGTAGTACGACAGCGGTGAACACTGAAGCTTTCTTT
TRBJ2-3 TRBV9 NA CASSATQAQGTDTQYF TGTGCCAGCAGCGCGACACAGGCTCAGGGCACAGATACGCAGTATTTT
TRBJ1-4 TRBV30 TRBD1 CAWSPTGQGAQGELFF TGTGCCTGGAGTCCGACGGGGCAGGGGGCGCAGGGGGAACTGTTTTTT
TRBJ2-5 TRBV5-1 NA CASSPYDSQETQYF TGCGCCAGCAGTCCATATGACAGCCAAGAGACCCAGTACTTC